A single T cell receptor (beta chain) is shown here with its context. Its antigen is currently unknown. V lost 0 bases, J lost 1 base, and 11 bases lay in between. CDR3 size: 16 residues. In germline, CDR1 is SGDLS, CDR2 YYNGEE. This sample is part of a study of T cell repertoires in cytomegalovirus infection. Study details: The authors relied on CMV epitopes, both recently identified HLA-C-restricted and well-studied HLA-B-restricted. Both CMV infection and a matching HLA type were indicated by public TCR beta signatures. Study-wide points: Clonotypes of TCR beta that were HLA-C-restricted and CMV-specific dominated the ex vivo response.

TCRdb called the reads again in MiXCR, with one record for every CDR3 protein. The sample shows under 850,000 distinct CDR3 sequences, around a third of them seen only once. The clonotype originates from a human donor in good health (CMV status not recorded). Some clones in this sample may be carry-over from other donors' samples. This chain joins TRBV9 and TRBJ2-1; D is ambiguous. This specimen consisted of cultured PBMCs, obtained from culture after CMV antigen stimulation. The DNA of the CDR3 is TGTGCCAGCAGCGTAGGAGGCTTCCCTTCCTACAATGAGCAGTTCTTC. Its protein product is CASSVGGFPSYNEQFF.